Presented here are 7 T cell receptor beta chains from one specimen sequenced in a study of blood T cell repertoires in COVID-19. Sequenced by immunoSEQ multiplex PCR; TCRdb stores in-frame clones only, minus some. This table has roughly 390,000 clones, 87% appearing once. The material sequenced was peripheral blood. Every receptor here comes from a woman younger than 45 with COVID-19, enrolled during active disease.

The chain joins TRBV10-3 to TRBJ1-6; 9 positions match TRBD1. The V gene end was trimmed by 3 bases and the J gene end by 10 bases; junction bases not matched to a gene: 7. This CDR3 is 15 amino acids long. Germline CDR1 and CDR2: ENHRY and SYGVKD. CDR3 coding DNA: TGTGCCATCAGTGATAGGGACAGGGTTGGGTCACCCCTCCACTTT. It yields the protein CAISDRDRVGSPLHF.

This chain connects TRBV2 to TRBJ2-7; 10 bases align to TRBD2. The V segment lost 7 bases and the J segment 5 bases; nucleotides outside the gene matches: 5. Germline V CDR1 and CDR2: SNHLY, FYNNEI. The CDR3 contains 13 residues. Written as DNA, the CDR3 is TGTGCCAGCACCCAGGGACTAGCGAACGAGCAGTACTTC. Protein: CASTQGLANEQYF.

This chain joins TRBV11-2 and TRBJ2-7; D uncertain. The V end was cut by 4 bases, the J end by 2 bases, with 12 bases between. This CDR3 has 14 residues. CDR1 and CDR2 (germline): SGHAT, FQNNGV. The DNA for the CDR3 is TGTGCCAGCAGCTCCACTGACAAGCCCTACGAGCAGTACTTC. Its protein is CASSSTDKPYEQYF.

This clone was seen a handful of times. V usage is TRBV7-9 and J usage is TRBJ2-7; TRBD1 is a possible D gene (5 bases). CDR3 length: 15 amino acids. V was shortened by 0 bases and J by 4 bases, with 13 bases between the two germline ends. Germline CDR1 and CDR2: SEHNR and FQNEAQ (reference sequence). CDR3 protein: CASSLALGAQYEQYF. Here the CDR3 DNA reads TGTGCCAGCAGCTTAGCTTTAGGGGCCCAATACGAGCAGTACTTC.

The chain combines TRBV11-2 with TRBJ2-7; tentative D call: TRBD1 (5 bases). Trimming stripped 1 base from V and 4 bases from J, with 11 bases between. There are 14 residues in the CDR3. Germline CDR1 and CDR2: SGHAT and FQNNGV. The CDR3 spells CASSLAAGRYEQYF. The CDR3 DNA sequence: TGTGCCAGCAGCTTAGCGGCAGGGCGGTACGAGCAGTACTTC.

The rearrangement joins TRBV12-3 or TRBV12-4 to TRBJ2-3, with 7 positions matching TRBD1. The trim removed 10 bases at V and 6 bases at J, leaving 10 bases unmatched. The CDR3 loop spans 13 amino acids. The CDR3: CATGRQGGDTQYF. CDR3 nucleotides: TGTGCCACAGGAAGACAGGGTGGCGATACGCAGTATTTT.

This clone was counted a few times. The chain carries TRBV10-3 and TRBJ2-7; TRBD2 aligns across 10 bases. Germline-derived CDR1 and CDR2 are ENHRY and SYGVKD. J gave up 2 bases and V 4 bases, and 5 bases lay outside the gene matches. The CDR3 loop spans 15 amino acids. The CDR3 region is CAISGSLAGAYEQYF. DNA of the CDR3: TGTGCCATCAGTGGTTCTCTAGCGGGGGCCTACGAGCAGTACTTC.